Shown below are 30 T cell receptor beta chains from a single sample sequenced in a study of blood T cell repertoires in COVID-19. This table comes from immunoSEQ multiplex PCR, and its TCRdb copy is limited to in-frame clones, with some not included. The sample yields tens of thousands of clones, around 87% seen once. Sequences were obtained from peripheral blood. All receptors come from a man between 65 and 79 years old with acute or convalescent COVID-19.

Notes on this clone: In the same sample, other DNA sequences code for this CDR3. The chain links TRBV10-1 to TRBJ2-1; 9 bases map to TRBD2. This CDR3 spans 15 amino acids. After removal of 3 bases from V and 6 bases from J, the junction contained 6 bases not matched to a gene. The germline gives CDR1 WNHNN, CDR2 SYGVQD (reference sequence). The CDR3 sequence is CASSEGLAGFNEQFF. The CDR3, as DNA: TGCGCCAGCAGTGAAGGTCTAGCGGGGTTCAATGAGCAGTTCTTC.

The gene calls are TRBV7-2 and TRBJ1-5, with 9 bases identical to TRBD1. V dropped 5 bases and J dropped 8; count of bases not matched to a gene: 4. The germline V gene encodes CDR1 SGHTA and CDR2 FQGNSA. There are 13 residues in the CDR3. CDR3 sequence (DNA): TGTGCCAGCAGCCGGACAGGGGAAGAGCCCCAGCATTTT. Translation gives CASSRTGEEPQHF.

CDR3 protein: CASSQEGHTNYGYTF. The CDR3 DNA reads as TGTGCCAGCAGCCAAGAGGGCCACACTAACTATGGCTACACCTTC. V and J are TRBV4-2 and TRBJ1-2; D is uncertain. In germline, CDR1 is LGHNA, CDR2 YNFKEQ. V shed 0 bases and J shed 0 bases, with 8 bases lying between them. This CDR3 region has 15 residues.

The chain links TRBV6-1 to TRBJ2-5; D unresolved. This CDR3 has 13 residues. Germline V gene sequence: CDR1 MNHNS, CDR2 SASEGT. V was clipped by 2 bases and J by 4 bases, with 8 bases between them. The CDR3 protein is CASSETPLETQYF. In DNA, the CDR3 is TGTGCCAGCAGTGAAACTCCGTTAGAGACCCAGTACTTC.

CDR3 region: CASNPTGGGGYTF. The CDR3 bases are TGTGCCAGCAACCCGACAGGGGGCGGCGGCTACACCTTC. V gene TRBV12-3 or TRBV12-4 combines with J gene TRBJ1-2, with 10 bases lining up with TRBD1. The CDR3 runs to 13 residues. J lost 8 bases, V lost 7 bases, and 7 bases had no gene match.

The rearrangement links TRBV10-3 to TRBJ2-1, with 10 bases identical to TRBD2. Trimming cost V 3 bases and J 9 bases; bases outside gene matches: 8. Looked up from germline, CDR1 is ENHRY and CDR2 is SYGVKD. CDR3 length equals 15 residues. In DNA, the CDR3 is TGTGCCATCAGTGACTTAGCGGGAGGAAATATTGAGCAGTTCTTC. As protein: CAISDLAGGNIEQFF.

The chain uses TRBV3-1 (or the pseudogene TRBV3-2) and TRBJ1-3; maybe TRBD1 (6 bases). The CDR3 is 13 residues long. Germline loops: CDR1 LGHDT, CDR2 YNNKEL (reference sequence). The V end lost 4 bases, the J end lost 4 bases, and 8 bases lay between the germline ends. CDR3 sequence (DNA): TGTGCCAGCAGCCTCCAGGGGGGAAACACCATATATTTT. It yields the protein CASSLQGGNTIYF.

The chain employs TRBV28 and TRBJ1-5; a possible D gene is TRBD1 (6 bases). CDR1 is MDHEN and CDR2 is SYDVKM in the germline V gene. The CDR3 is 15 residues long. The V and J ends lost 6 bases and 1 base respectively, with 13 bases between them. DNA of the CDR3: TGTGCCAGCAGCGACCCCCAGGGGAGCAATCAGCCCCAGCATTTT. Amino acid sequence: CASSDPQGSNQPQHF.

V is TRBV7-6 and J is TRBJ1-3; a possible D gene is TRBD1 (6 bases). V dropped 1 base and J dropped 4 bases, with 8 bases sitting between them. Germline V lookup: CDR1 SGHVS, CDR2 FNYEAQ. The CDR3 has 14 amino acids. The CDR3 sequence is CASSLDRVGNTIYF. The CDR3 coding sequence is TGTGCCAGCAGCTTAGACAGGGTGGGAAACACCATATATTTT.

The CDR3 here is CASSPGQGRTDTQYF. The CDR3 DNA reads TGTGCCAGCAGTCCCGGACAGGGACGCACAGATACGCAGTATTTT. The V call is TRBV6-2 or TRBV6-3, the J call TRBJ2-3, with TRBD1 matching 8 bases. CDR3 length: 15 amino acids. Germline loops: CDR1 MNHEY, CDR2 SVGEGT. After removal of 5 bases from V and 1 base from J, the junction contained 5 bases not matched to a gene.

The rearrangement joins TRBV19 to TRBJ2-3; no definite D call. Germline CDR1 reads LNHDA; CDR2 reads SQIVND (reference sequence). CDR3 length equals 15 residues. V lost 6 bases and J 0 bases, leaving 13 bases between the germline ends. The CDR3 spells CASSRGASSTDTQYF. Here the CDR3 DNA reads TGTGCCAGTAGCCGCGGTGCTTCTAGCACAGATACGCAGTATTTT. Complete variable domain (other parts from reference TRBV19 and TRBJ2-3): DGGITQSPKYLFRKEGQNVTLSCEQNLNHDAMYWYRQDPGQGLRLIYYSQIVNDFQKGDIAEGYSVSREKKESFPLTVTSAQKNPTAFYLCASSRGASSTDTQYFGPGTRLTVL.

This chain uses TRBV9 with TRBJ2-3; D remains unclear. Trimming shortened V by 4 bases and J by 0 bases, and 3 bases separated the two germline ends. Germline V gene lookup returns CDR1 SGDLS and CDR2 YYNGEE. There are 12 residues in the CDR3. The CDR3: CASSLSTDTQYF. DNA for the CDR3: TGTGCCAGCAGCCTCAGCACAGATACGCAGTATTTT.

This clone was seen only once. The chain employs TRBV11-2 and TRBJ1-1; 7 bases align to TRBD1. The CDR3 has 16 amino acids. Germline V gene lookup returns CDR1 SGHAT and CDR2 FQNNGV. The trim removed 0 bases at V and 0 bases at J, leaving 4 bases unmatched. The CDR3 DNA follows: TGTGCCAGCAGCTTAGACGTACAGGGGCTGAACACTGAAGCTTTCTTT. Amino acid sequence: CASSLDVQGLNTEAFF.

This rearrangement joins TRBV19 to TRBJ1-4, with 7 bases matching TRBD1. Germline CDR1 reads LNHDA; CDR2 reads SQIVND (reference sequence). The V gene end was trimmed by 3 bases and the J gene end by 5 bases; junction bases not matched to a gene: 6. This CDR3 contains 15 residues. The CDR3 reads CASSITGVGNEKLFF. The CDR3 DNA sequence: TGTGCCAGTAGTATCACAGGGGTCGGGAATGAAAAACTGTTTTTT.

The rearrangement joins TRBV9 to TRBJ1-1; unclear D gene. CDR1 and CDR2 from the germline V gene are SGDLS and YYNGEE. V was pared by 0 bases and J by 7 bases, with 13 bases between. The CDR3 has 14 amino acids. This CDR3 is CASSVARGTDEAFF. Written as DNA, the CDR3 is TGTGCCAGCAGCGTAGCTCGGGGTACAGATGAAGCTTTCTTT.

The J gene is TRBJ1-3, the V gene TRBV7-2; D gene unclear. Trimming took off 1 base at V and 0 bases at J, with 13 bases between the two ends. CDR1 is SGHTA, CDR2 FQGNSA, per germline. The CDR3 has 17 residues. The CDR3 nucleotides are TGTGCCAGCAGCTTAGAAAAGGGAGGGAGCTCTGGAAACACCATATATTTT. Its protein is CASSLEKGGSSGNTIYF.

The rearrangement links TRBV18 to TRBJ1-1; TRBD1 might be the D (5 bases). The CDR3 contains 14 residues. CDR1 KGHSH and CDR2 LQKENI come from the germline V gene. V lost 6 bases and J 5 bases, leaving 16 bases between the germline ends. DNA of the CDR3: TGTGCCAGCTCCCGGAACCAGGGTGAGACTGAAGCTTTCTTT. It is translated as CASSRNQGETEAFF.

The V call is TRBV9, the J call TRBJ2-6; the D gene is possibly TRBD1 (5 bases). Germline CDR1 is SGDLS and CDR2 is YYNGEE. The CDR3 runs to 15 residues. Trimming removed 4 bases at V and 3 bases at J, with 11 bases between. CDR3 sequence (DNA): TGTGCCAGCAGCCCCGACCAGGGTGGGGCCAACGTCCTGACTTTC. Translated: CASSPDQGGANVLTF.

The CDR3 region is CASGGAYNEQFF. CDR3 nucleotide sequence: TGTGCCAGCGGGGGGGCCTACAATGAGCAGTTCTTC. This chain links TRBV4-2 with TRBJ2-1; 7 nucleotides align to TRBD2. Trimming cost V 8 bases and J 2 bases; bases outside gene matches: 0. CDR3 length: 12 residues. The germline V gene has CDR1 LGHNA and CDR2 YNFKEQ.

This rearrangement joins TRBV19 to TRBJ2-3, with 10 nucleotides matching TRBD2. V gave up 4 bases and J gave up 5 bases; unmatched junction bases: 6. The CDR3 extends over 15 amino acids. CDR1 and CDR2 (germline): LNHDA, SQIVND (reference sequence). DNA for the CDR3: TGTGCCAGTAGTACTTCTAGCGGGAGCGGAGATACGCAGTATTTT. Translating gives CASSTSSGSGDTQYF. Based on the CDR3 plus reference TRBV19 and TRBJ2-3, the full variable domain is DGGITQSPKYLFRKEGQNVTLSCEQNLNHDAMYWYRQDPGQGLRLIYYSQIVNDFQKGDIAEGYSVSREKKESFPLTVTSAQKNPTAFYLCASSTSSGSGDTQYFGPGTRLTVL.

V is TRBV6-5 and J is TRBJ1-1; D unresolved. The germline V gene has CDR1 MNHEY and CDR2 SVGAGI. V was pared by 6 bases and J by 4 bases, with 12 bases between. The CDR3 runs to 13 residues. The CDR3 loop is CASRRALSTEAFF. For the CDR3, the DNA is TGTGCCAGCAGGCGGGCCCTGAGCACTGAAGCTTTCTTT.

This chain links TRBV7-8 with TRBJ1-1; 8 bases fit TRBD1. The trim removed 5 bases at V and 1 base at J, leaving 6 bases unmatched. This CDR3 spans 15 amino acids. Germline V gene lookup returns CDR1 SGHVS and CDR2 FQNEAQ. As DNA, the CDR3 is TGTGCCAGCAGCAGACCGGGACAGGCGAACACTGAAGCTTTCTTT. Protein sequence: CASSRPGQANTEAFF.

This clone was seen ten or more times. The chain recombines TRBV29-1 with TRBJ1-2; the D gene is possibly TRBD1 (6 bases). The CDR3 length is 11 residues. V was shortened by 5 bases and J by 8 bases, with 12 bases between the two germline ends. From germline, CDR1 is SQVTM and CDR2 ANQGSEA. CDR3 in DNA: TGCAGCGTTAGCGAGGGGGAAGGCTACACCTTC. Protein sequence: CSVSEGEGYTF.

This chain links TRBV10-3 with TRBJ2-1, with 10 bases aligning to TRBD1. CDR1 and CDR2 from the germline V gene are ENHRY and SYGVKD. CDR3 length: 14 amino acids. V gave up 6 bases and J gave up 3 bases; unmatched junction bases: 2. The CDR3 loop reads CAIRGTGDYNEQFF. CDR3 DNA sequence: TGTGCCATCAGGGGGACAGGGGACTACAATGAGCAGTTCTTC.

The rearrangement links TRBV12-3 or TRBV12-4 to TRBJ1-3; D gene ambiguous. The V and J ends lost 8 bases and 0 bases respectively, with 8 bases between them. This CDR3 spans 13 amino acids. CDR3 residues: CASENHSGNTIYF. The CDR3 DNA follows: TGTGCCAGCGAGAACCACTCTGGAAACACCATATATTTT.

This clone was counted many times. The chain links TRBV4-3 to TRBJ2-3; D is perhaps TRBD1 (5 bases). V was pared by 0 bases and J by 0 bases, with 13 bases between. CDR1 and CDR2 from the germline V gene are LGHNA and YSLEER. The CDR3 extends over 17 amino acids. In nucleotides, the CDR3 is TGCGCCAGCAGCCAAGACATGTCGCACAGGAGCACAGATACGCAGTATTTT. Translation: CASSQDMSHRSTDTQYF.

This rearrangement joins TRBV30 to TRBJ1-2; TRBD1 matches 7 bases. The CDR3 runs 12 residues. V shed 6 bases, J shed 7 bases, and the junction held 8 bases outside the gene matches. Germline loops: CDR1 GTSNPN, CDR2 SVGIG (reference sequence). CDR3 sequence (DNA): TGTGCCTGTCCAAGGGGGCGGGCTGGCTACACCTTC. Its protein is CACPRGRAGYTF.

This chain uses TRBV3-1 (or the pseudogene TRBV3-2) with TRBJ2-1, with D possibly TRBD1 on 6 matching bases. V lost 4 bases and J 0 bases, leaving 16 bases between the germline ends. CDR1 is LGHDT and CDR2 is YNNKEL in the germline V gene (reference sequence). CDR3 size: 17 residues. CDR3 nucleotide sequence: TGTGCCAGCAGCCGGACGGGACACTCGAGCTCCTACAATGAGCAGTTCTTC. Amino acid sequence: CASSRTGHSSSYNEQFF.

V is TRBV9 and J is TRBJ2-5; D is unclear. Between the trimmed V and J ends, which lost 2 bases and 5 bases, there was a span of 19 bases. Germline V lookup: CDR1 SGDLS, CDR2 YYNGEE. CDR3 length: 16 amino acids. The CDR3 sequence: CASSVDGATHRETQYF. The CDR3 nucleotides read TGTGCCAGCAGCGTCGACGGAGCCACCCATAGGGAGACCCAGTACTTC.

CDR3 sequence (DNA): TGTGCCAGCCGCCGGGAGGGTAACACAGATACGCAGTATTTT. Translation gives CASRREGNTDTQYF. The chain carries TRBV5-4 and TRBJ2-3, with 8 bases matching TRBD2. CDR3 length: 14 amino acids. In germline, CDR1 is SGHNT, CDR2 YYREEE (reference sequence). Trimming cost V 7 bases and J 2 bases; bases outside gene matches: 6.